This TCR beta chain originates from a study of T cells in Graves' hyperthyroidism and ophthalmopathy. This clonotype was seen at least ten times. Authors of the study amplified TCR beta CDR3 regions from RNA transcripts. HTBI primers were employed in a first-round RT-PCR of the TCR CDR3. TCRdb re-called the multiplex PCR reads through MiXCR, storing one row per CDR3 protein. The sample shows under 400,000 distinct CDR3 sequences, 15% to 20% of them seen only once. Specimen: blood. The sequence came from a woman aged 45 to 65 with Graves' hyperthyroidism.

The CDR3 loop reads CASSPPAGDPSTDTQYF. DNA for the CDR3: TGTGCCAGTAGTCCACCGGCGGGGGACCCTAGCACAGATACGCAGTATTTT. The chain is built from TRBV10-3 and TRBJ2-3; 7 bases match TRBD2. With 10 bases clipped from V and 0 bases from J, the junction kept 16 bases outside the gene matches. CDR1 and CDR2 from the germline V gene are ENHRY and SYGVKD. This CDR3 region has 17 residues.